The T cell receptor beta chain under discussion was sequenced for a study of T cells in Graves' hyperthyroidism and ophthalmopathy. This clonotype appeared many times. Amplification targeted TCR beta CDR3 regions from RNA transcripts. First-round RT-PCR of the TCR CDR3 relied on the HTBI primer set. TCRdb reprocessed the multiplex PCR reads via MiXCR and lists one record per CDR3 protein. The table includes about 640,000 distinct CDR3 sequences, more than 20% detected once. Trimming cost V 4 bases and J 5 bases; bases outside gene matches: 1. Per the germline V gene, CDR1 is SNHLY and CDR2 is FYNNEI. The CDR3 consists of 13 residues.

The origin of this receptor is a man aged 25-45 years with Graves' ophthalmopathy. Sequenced material: blood. The rearrangement links TRBV2 to TRBJ2-5; 10 bases agree with TRBD2. The CDR3 loop is CASSGSGGETQYF. CDR3 nucleotides: TGTGCCAGCAGTGGTAGCGGGGGGGAGACCCAGTACTTC.